Listed below are T cell receptor beta chains from one sample, sequenced in a study of beta chain features in type 1 diabetes. Repertoires were generated with immunoSEQ multiplex PCR, while TCRdb's copy carries only in-frame clones and drops some. The sample has 400,000 to 500,000 clones, approximately 15% seen once. The sequencing sample was made of naive CD4+ T cells from blood. Every receptor here comes from a young man in good health. Both conserved end residues are part of each CDR3. D genes are given only for firm matches. The size entry is marked missing in some rows and otherwise reads once, few, many or a size class.

>-|few|TRBV11-2|TRBJ2-3
TGTGCCAGCAGCCTGAAGGGTGTTACAGATACGCAGTATTTT
CASSLKGVTDTQYF
>-|few|TRBV19|TRBJ2-5
TGTGCCAGTAGTATCCCCGACCAAGAGACCCAGTACTTC
CASSIPDQETQYF
>TRBD2|few|TRBV5-5|TRBJ2-3
TGTGCCAGCAGCTTGGATAGCGGGAGGAGCACAGATACGCAGTATTTT
CASSLDSGRSTDTQYF
>-|-|TRBV18|TRBJ1-1
TGTGCCAGCTCACCAAAGGGAGGGGACACTGAAGCTTTCTTT
CASSPKGGDTEAFF
>-|-|TRBV7-9|TRBJ2-1
TGTGCCAGCAGCCTCATCTGGACTACACACAATGAGCAGTTCTTC
CASSLIWTTHNEQFF
>TRBD1|few|TRBV7-2|TRBJ1-4
TGTGCCAGCAGCTGGACAGGGGGTAATGAAAAACTGTTTTTT
CASSWTGGNEKLFF
>-|-|TRBV18|TRBJ2-3
TGTGCCAGCTGGGGCACAGATACGCAGTATTTT
CASWGTDTQYF
>TRBD2|-|TRBV9|TRBJ2-3
TGTGCCAGCAGCGTAGCGGCGGGAGGGGGCACAGATACGCAGTATTTT
CASSVAAGGGTDTQYF
>-|-|TRBV6-1|TRBJ2-1
TGTGCCAGCAGTGATGGGTATGAGCAGTTCTTC
CASSDGYEQFF
>TRBD2|few|TRBV29-1|TRBJ2-1
TGCAGCGTTGTTCGACTAGCGGGAGGGATCTCCTACAATGAGCAGTTCTTC
CSVVRLAGGISYNEQFF
>-|few|TRBV4-1|TRBJ2-7
TGCGCCAGCAGCCAAGTCCGGGACGGTGGGCACGAGCAGTACTTC
CASSQVRDGGHEQYF
>-|-|TRBV7-2|TRBJ2-7
TGTGCCAGCAGTAGGGACATCTATATCTACGAGCAGTACTTC
CASSRDIYIYEQYF
>-|-|TRBV15|TRBJ2-4
TGTGCCACCAGCAAGGGATCAGGGGTGGCCAAAAACATTCAGTACTTC
CATSKGSGVAKNIQYF
>-|-|TRBV29-1|TRBJ2-1
TGCAGCACCCAACTTTACAATGAGCAGTTCTTC
CSTQLYNEQFF
>TRBD1|few|TRBV5-1|TRBJ2-3
TGCGCCAGCAGCATTTCCGGGACAGGGTTTACAGATACGCAGTATTTT
CASSISGTGFTDTQYF
>-|-|TRBV7-3|TRBJ2-1
TGTGCCAGCAGCTTATCCAGGGACCTCCACAATGAGCAGTTCTTC
CASSLSRDLHNEQFF
>-|-|TRBV9|TRBJ1-1
TGTGCCAGCAGCGCCGGGACACCCCATGGCACTGAAGCTTTCTTT
CASSAGTPHGTEAFF
>-|-|TRBV13|TRBJ2-1
TGTGCCAGCAGCCGTCGAAGCAATGAGCAGTTCTTC
CASSRRSNEQFF
>-|-|TRBV10-3|TRBJ2-5
TGTGCCATCAGTGAGTCGACAGCTGGGGAGACCCAGTACTTC
CAISESTAGETQYF
>-|few|TRBV6-5|TRBJ1-6
TGTGCCAGCAGTCGGGGTTTGGCAGGACGATCACCCCTCCACTTT
CASSRGLAGRSPLHF
>TRBD1|-|TRBV5-1|TRBJ1-1
TGCGCCAGCAGCACACGGACAGGGGCCAACACTGAAGCTTTCTTT
CASSTRTGANTEAFF
>TRBD1|-|TRBV27|TRBJ2-6
TGTGCCAGCAGAAACTCGGACAGGGTTAGCGTCCTGACTTTC
CASRNSDRVSVLTF
>TRBD1|-|TRBV5-6|TRBJ2-1
TGTGCCAGCAGCATAACCGGGACAGGGCACCGGGGGCAGTTCTTC
CASSITGTGHRGQFF
>-|-|TRBV7-2|TRBJ1-2
TGTGCCAGCAGCCGGGACACCGCTAACTATGGCTACACCTTC
CASSRDTANYGYTF
>-|few|TRBV6-6|TRBJ2-1
TGTGCCAGCACCTTGTCTAGCATAAATGAGCAGTTCTTC
CASTLSSINEQFF
>TRBD1|few|TRBV7-2|TRBJ2-5
TGTGCCAGCAGCGCGGACAGGGGTGACCAAGAGACCCAGTACTTC
CASSADRGDQETQYF
>-|-|TRBV25-1|TRBJ2-5
TGTGCCAGCAGGGACAGCGGCCCGGCAGAGACCCAGTACTTC
CASRDSGPAETQYF
>-|few|TRBV20-1|TRBJ2-5
TGCAGTGCCGTTAAAGAGACCCAGTACTTC
CSAVKETQYF
>-|-|TRBV7-9|TRBJ2-2
TGTGCCAGCAGCCCGGACATCGGGGAGCTGTTTTTT
CASSPDIGELFF
>-|few|TRBV4-1|TRBJ2-5
TGCGCCAGCAGCCGGACCCGGGGAGAGACCCAGTACTTC
CASSRTRGETQYF
>TRBD2|few|TRBV4-3|TRBJ2-5
TGCGCCAGCAGCCAAAAACGGAGCGGGAGCTTGGGAGAGACCCAGTACTTC
CASSQKRSGSLGETQYF
>-|-|TRBV5-4|TRBJ2-3
TGTGCCAGCAGCATTAACACAGATACGCAGTATTTT
CASSINTDTQYF
>-|few|TRBV5-1|TRBJ1-1
TGCGCCAGCAGCTTGGCACAGAACACTGAAGCTTTCTTT
CASSLAQNTEAFF
>TRBD1|few|TRBV6-1|TRBJ2-5
TGTGCCAGCAGACTGGGACAGTTGCAAGAGACCCAGTACTTC
CASRLGQLQETQYF
>-|-|TRBV27|TRBJ1-5
TGTGCCAGCAGTTTATCGCGGGCAGGGATAAATCAGCCCCAGCATTTT
CASSLSRAGINQPQHF
>-|few|TRBV23-1|TRBJ1-2
TGCGCCAGCAGTCAATATGACAGCAACTACTATGGCTACACCTTC
CASSQYDSNYYGYTF
>-|-|TRBV4-1|TRBJ1-1
TGCGCCAGCAGCCAAGGGGGGTGGGGCAACACTGAAGCTTTCTTT
CASSQGGWGNTEAFF
>-|few|TRBV29-1|TRBJ2-5
TGCAGCGTTGAACCGGAGGGTGCCGGGGAGACCCAGTACTTC
CSVEPEGAGETQYF
>-|-|TRBV4-3|TRBJ1-1
TGCGCCAGCAGCCAAGAAATGGGGCCTGAAGCTTTCTTT
CASSQEMGPEAFF
>-|few|TRBV19|TRBJ2-4
TGTGCCAGTACCGGGGGCGCAGCCAAAAACATTCAGTACTTC
CASTGGAAKNIQYF
>-|few|TRBV11-2|TRBJ2-5
TGTGCCAGCAGCTCGGGAGTTTATGAGACCCAGTACTTC
CASSSGVYETQYF
>TRBD2|-|TRBV14|TRBJ2-1
TGTGCCAGCAGCCCGTTAGCGGGAGAGCAGGACAATGAGCAGTTCTTC
CASSPLAGEQDNEQFF
>-|once|TRBV7-3|TRBJ2-1
TGTGCCAGCAGCACCCCGACGGCCGACTCCTACAATGAGCAGTTCTTC
CASSTPTADSYNEQFF
>-|few|TRBV29-1|TRBJ2-1
TGCAGCGTTTCGGTGGTTGACGAGCAGTTCTTC
CSVSVVDEQFF
>-|few|TRBV11-2|TRBJ2-3
TGTGCCAGCAGCCTTCTCTCTGGGGGGACAGATACGCAGTATTTT
CASSLLSGGTDTQYF
>-|-|TRBV6-5|TRBJ2-1
TGTGCCAGCAGTAGGTTTGCGAGGTCCTACAATGAGCAGTTCTTC
CASSRFARSYNEQFF
>TRBD2|-|TRBV7-7|TRBJ2-5
TGTGCTAGCAGCCCCGGACTAGCGGAAAAAGAGACCCAGTACTTC
CASSPGLAEKETQYF
>-|-|TRBV9|TRBJ2-2
TGTGCCAGCAGCGCCCAATCGACGTTCGGGGAGCTGTTTTTT
CASSAQSTFGELFF
>-|-|TRBV7-8|TRBJ2-2
TGTGCCAGCAGCTTTCGACGAATCACCTCGAACACCGGGGAGCTGTTTTTT
CASSFRRITSNTGELFF
>TRBD1|few|TRBV9|TRBJ1-6
TGTGCCAGCAGCGTAGACCGGGTGCCCAGACAGGGGAATAATTCACCCCTCCACTTT
CASSVDRVPRQGNNSPLHF
>-|few|TRBV5-4|TRBJ1-4
TGTGCCAGCAGCCCCCGGGGAGGGGGAAGTGAAAAACTGTTTTTT
CASSPRGGGSEKLFF
>-|-|TRBV7-6|TRBJ1-2
TGTGCCAGCAGGCCCAACGTCTCACCGGGGGGCTACACCTTC
CASRPNVSPGGYTF
>-|-|TRBV4-1|TRBJ2-1
TGCGCCAGCAGCCAAGCCACGAGGGGGTCCTACAATGAGCAGTTCTTC
CASSQATRGSYNEQFF